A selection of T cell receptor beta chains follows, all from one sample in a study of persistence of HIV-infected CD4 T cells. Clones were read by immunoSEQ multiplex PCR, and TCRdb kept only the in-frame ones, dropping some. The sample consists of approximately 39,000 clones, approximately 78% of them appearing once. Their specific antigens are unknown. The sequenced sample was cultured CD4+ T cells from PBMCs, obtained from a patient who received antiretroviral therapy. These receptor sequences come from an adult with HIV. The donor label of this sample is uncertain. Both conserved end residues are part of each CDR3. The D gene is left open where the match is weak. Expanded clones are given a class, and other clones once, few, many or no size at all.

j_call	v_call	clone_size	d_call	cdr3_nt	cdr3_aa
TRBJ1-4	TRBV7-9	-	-	TGTGCCAGCAGCTTCAGCGGGGGGAAGGAAAAACTGTTTTTT	CASSFSGGKEKLFF
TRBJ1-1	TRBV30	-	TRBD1	TGTGCCTGGATACTCGGGACAGGGGGCCCCTCGGGGGCTTTCTTT	CAWILGTGGPSGAFF
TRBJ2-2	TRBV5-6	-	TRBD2	TGTGCCAGCAGCCCGCCGGGAGGAGGGCCCTACACCGGGGAGCTGTTTTTT	CASSPPGGGPYTGELFF
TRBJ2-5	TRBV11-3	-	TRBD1	TGTGCCAGCCTCGCAGGAACAGGGGGCATAGAGACCCAGTACTTC	CASLAGTGGIETQYF
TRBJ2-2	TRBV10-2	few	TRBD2	TGCGCCAGCAGTGTGACTAGCGGGACAGGTGGGCTGTTTTTT	CASSVTSGTGGLFF
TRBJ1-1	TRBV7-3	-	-	TGTGCCAGCAGCCAAGAACGGACATCTGAAGCTTTCTTT	CASSQERTSEAFF
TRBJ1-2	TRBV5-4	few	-	TGTGCCAGCAGCTTAGGGCTCGACTATGGCTACACCTTC	CASSLGLDYGYTF
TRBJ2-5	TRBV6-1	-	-	TGTGCCAGCAGTGAAGCTTTCAGGGGGGCCGAAGAGACCCAGTACTTC	CASSEAFRGAEETQYF
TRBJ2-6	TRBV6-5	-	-	TGTGCCATCGCCCCGTATTCCTCTGGGGCCAACGTCCTGACTTTC	CAIAPYSSGANVLTF
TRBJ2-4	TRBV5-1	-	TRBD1	TGCGCCAGCAGCTTGGAGGGGGCGGTAGCCAAAAACATTCAGTACTTC	CASSLEGAVAKNIQYF
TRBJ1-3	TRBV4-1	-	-	TGCGCCAGCAGCCAAGCTCCCGGAGGAAACACCATATATTTT	CASSQAPGGNTIYF
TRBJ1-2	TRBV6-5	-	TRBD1	TGTGCCAGCAGACCTGACCGGGACAGGGTCTATGGCTACACCTTC	CASRPDRDRVYGYTF
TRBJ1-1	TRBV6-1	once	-	TGTGCCAGCAGTGAACCTGTGGATTGGAACACTGAAGCTTTCTTT	CASSEPVDWNTEAFF
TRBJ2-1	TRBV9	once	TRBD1	TGTGCCAGCACCTCGACAGGGTACTCCTACAATGAGCAGTTCTTC	CASTSTGYSYNEQFF
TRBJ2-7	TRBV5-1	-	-	TGCGCCAGCAACGAACTTGGGGGGGCGGACGAGCAGTACTTC	CASNELGGADEQYF
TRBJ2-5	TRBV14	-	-	TGTGCCAGCAGCCAGGCTTCACTTACACCCGGGAAGACCCAGTACTTC	CASSQASLTPGKTQYF
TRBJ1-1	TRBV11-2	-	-	TGTGCCAGCAGATTCGACAGAGCCCAGAACACTGAAGCTTTCTTT	CASRFDRAQNTEAFF
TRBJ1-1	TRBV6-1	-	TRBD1	TGTGCCAGCAGTGAAGTGCGCAGATGGACAGGGATCAGAGGGAACACTGAAGCTTTCTTT	CASSEVRRWTGIRGNTEAFF